These 4 T cell receptor beta chains were all obtained from the same sample, sequenced in a study of beta chain features in type 1 diabetes. Investigators reverse transcribed all isolated RNA, so they sequenced expressed TCRB transcripts. Sequencing used immunoSEQ multiplex PCR; TCRdb keeps in-frame clones, though not all of them. The sample contains around 300,000 clones, approximately 8.1% of which appear only once. The sample comprised central memory CD4+ T cells from blood. Source of these receptors: a woman between 18 and 30 years old in good health.

This clone has a single count. This sequence joins TRBV11-1 and TRBJ1-1; D perhaps matches TRBD1 (5 bases). This CDR3 is built from 13 residues. V dropped 4 bases and J dropped 1 base, with 7 bases sitting between them. The germline gives CDR1 SGHAT, CDR2 FQDESV (reference sequence). This CDR3 reads CASSSGQNTEAFF. The CDR3, as DNA: TGTGCCAGCAGCTCGGGGCAGAACACTGAAGCTTTCTTT.

This chain uses TRBV4-3 with TRBJ2-2; 12 bases map to TRBD1. J lost 10 bases, V lost 1 base, and 7 bases had no gene match. This CDR3 comprises 16 residues. Germline lookup yields CDR1 LGHNA and CDR2 YSLEER. The CDR3: CASSQAGTGGLSELFF. CDR3 coding DNA: TGCGCCAGCAGCCAAGCCGGGACAGGGGGCCTGTCGGAGCTGTTTTTT.

This clone has more than one count but fewer than ten. The chain links TRBV7-9 to TRBJ2-3; D may be TRBD2 (5 bases). CDR1 is SEHNR and CDR2 is FQNEAQ in the germline V gene (reference sequence). The CDR3 totals 15 residues. The ends were cut back, 6 bases at V and 2 bases at J, with 15 bases in the middle. CDR3 nucleotide sequence: TGTGCCAGCAGTCCCAGGAGGTCTAACACAGATACGCAGTATTTT. Translated, it gives CASSPRRSNTDTQYF. The full variable domain, in which reference TRBV7-9 and TRBJ2-3 provide the parts outside the CDR3, is DTGVSQNPRHKITKRGQNVTFRCDPISEHNRLYWYRQTLGQGPEFLTYFQNEAQLEKSRLLSDRFSAERPKGSFSTLEIQRTEQGDSAMYLCASSPRRSNTDTQYFGPGTRLTVL.

The sample holds a few counts of this clone. The chain carries TRBV18 and TRBJ1-2; D is uncertain. CDR1 and CDR2 from the germline V gene are KGHSH and LQKENI. V was pared by 3 bases and J by 7 bases, with 18 bases between. The CDR3 runs 15 residues. In DNA, the CDR3 is TGTGCCAGCTCACCTATTAAGGCCGGGGATTCTGGCTACACCTTC. It yields the protein CASSPIKAGDSGYTF.